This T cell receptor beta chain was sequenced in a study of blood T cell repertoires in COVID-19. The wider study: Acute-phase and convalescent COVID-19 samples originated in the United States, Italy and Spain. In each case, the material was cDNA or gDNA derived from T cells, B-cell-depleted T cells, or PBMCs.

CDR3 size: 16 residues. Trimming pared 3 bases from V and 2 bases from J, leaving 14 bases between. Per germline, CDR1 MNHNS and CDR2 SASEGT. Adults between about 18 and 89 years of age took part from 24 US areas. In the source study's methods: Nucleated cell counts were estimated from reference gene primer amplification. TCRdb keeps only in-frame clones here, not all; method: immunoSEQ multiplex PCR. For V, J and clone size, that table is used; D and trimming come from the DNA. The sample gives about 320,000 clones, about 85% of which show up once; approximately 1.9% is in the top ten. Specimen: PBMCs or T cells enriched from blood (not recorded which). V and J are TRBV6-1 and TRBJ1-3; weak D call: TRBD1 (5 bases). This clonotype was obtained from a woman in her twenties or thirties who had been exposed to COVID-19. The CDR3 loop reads CASSDTVWGAGNTIYF. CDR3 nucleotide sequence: TGTGCCAGCAGTGATACGGTTTGGGGGGCTGGAAACACCATATATTTT.